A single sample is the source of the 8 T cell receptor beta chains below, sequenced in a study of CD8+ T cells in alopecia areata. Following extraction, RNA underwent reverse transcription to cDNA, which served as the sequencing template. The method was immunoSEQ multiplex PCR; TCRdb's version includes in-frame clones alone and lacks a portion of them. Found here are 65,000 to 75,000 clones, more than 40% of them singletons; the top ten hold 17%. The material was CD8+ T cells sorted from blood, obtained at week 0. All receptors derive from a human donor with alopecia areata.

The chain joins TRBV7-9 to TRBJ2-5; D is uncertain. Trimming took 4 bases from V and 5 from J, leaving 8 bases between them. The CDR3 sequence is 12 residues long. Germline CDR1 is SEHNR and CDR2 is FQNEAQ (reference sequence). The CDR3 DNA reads TGTGCCAGCAGCTCATCACGGGAGACCCAGTACTTC. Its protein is CASSSSRETQYF.

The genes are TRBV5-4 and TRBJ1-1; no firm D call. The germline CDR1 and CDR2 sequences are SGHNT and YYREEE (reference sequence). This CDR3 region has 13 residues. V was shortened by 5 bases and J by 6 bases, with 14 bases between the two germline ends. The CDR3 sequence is CASRPDWRAEAFF. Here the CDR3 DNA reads TGTGCCAGCAGGCCGGACTGGAGGGCTGAAGCTTTCTTT.

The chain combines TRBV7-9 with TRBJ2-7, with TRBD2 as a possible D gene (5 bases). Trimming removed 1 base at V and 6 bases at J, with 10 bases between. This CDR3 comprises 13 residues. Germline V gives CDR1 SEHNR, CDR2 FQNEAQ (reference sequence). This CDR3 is CASSLGELGEQYF. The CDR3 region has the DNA TGTGCCAGCAGCTTAGGGGAGCTCGGCGAGCAGTACTTC.

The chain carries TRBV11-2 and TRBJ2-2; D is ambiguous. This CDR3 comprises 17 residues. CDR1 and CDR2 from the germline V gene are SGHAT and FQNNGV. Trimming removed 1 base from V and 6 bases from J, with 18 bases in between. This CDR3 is CASSLGPNAVLSGELFF. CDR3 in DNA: TGTGCCAGCAGCTTAGGTCCGAACGCAGTTCTATCCGGGGAGCTGTTTTTT.

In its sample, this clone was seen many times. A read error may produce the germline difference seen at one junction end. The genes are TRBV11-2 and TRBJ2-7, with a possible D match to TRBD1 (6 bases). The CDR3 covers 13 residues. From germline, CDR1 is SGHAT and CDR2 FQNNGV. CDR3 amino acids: CASTLQGQYEQYF. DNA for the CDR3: TGTGCCAGCACCTTACAGGGACAATACGAGCAGTACTTC.

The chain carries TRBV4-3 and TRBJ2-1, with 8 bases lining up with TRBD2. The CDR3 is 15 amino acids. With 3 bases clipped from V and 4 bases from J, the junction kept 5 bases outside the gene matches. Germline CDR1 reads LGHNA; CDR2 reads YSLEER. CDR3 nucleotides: TGCGCCAGCAGCCAGGATAGCGGGGTATACAATGAGCAGTTCTTC. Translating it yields CASSQDSGVYNEQFF.

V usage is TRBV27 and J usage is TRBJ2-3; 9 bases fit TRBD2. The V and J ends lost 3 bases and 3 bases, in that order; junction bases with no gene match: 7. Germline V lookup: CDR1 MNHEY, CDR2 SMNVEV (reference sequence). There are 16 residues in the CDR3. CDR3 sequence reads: CASSFLSAGGTDTQYF. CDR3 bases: TGTGCCAGCAGTTTTTTGTCGGCGGGAGGGACAGATACGCAGTATTTT.

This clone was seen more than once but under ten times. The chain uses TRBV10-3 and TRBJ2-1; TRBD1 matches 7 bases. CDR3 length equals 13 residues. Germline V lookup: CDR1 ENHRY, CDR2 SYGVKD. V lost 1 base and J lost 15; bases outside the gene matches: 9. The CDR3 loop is CAISELLRDSLFF. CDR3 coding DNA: TGTGCCATCAGTGAGTTACTCCGGGACAGTCTGTTCTTC.